This TCR beta chain was recovered during a study of cytomegalovirus exposure and HLA in healthy donors. Overall study findings and caveats: The study recorded 150 to 200 TCR beta chains that were cytomegalovirus-associated. Presence/absence analyses assumed roughly uniform sequencing depth across donors, which may not hold.

The primer mix had 60 Vbeta and 13 Jbeta primers. The repertoire was sequenced with immunoSEQ multiplex PCR; TCRdb's copy has only in-frame clones and lacks some. The repertoire holds about 99,000 clones, with over 75% as singletons. For this clone: The antigen is not known.

This CDR3 has 14 residues. CDR1 LNHNV and CDR2 YYDKDF come from the germline V gene (reference sequence). The sequence was collected from a man aged 35-49 years in good health and CMV-seronegative. The chain uses TRBV15 and TRBJ2-5; 10 nucleotides line up with TRBD1. The J call may be incorrect, as the DNA end agrees better with TRBJ2-7. The specimen sequenced was PBMCs. The CDR3 DNA is TGTGCCACCAGCACGGGGACAGGGGACGTCGAGCAGTACTTC. Residues: CATSTGTGDVEQYF.